This T cell receptor beta chain originates from a study of blood T cell repertoires in COVID-19 (dated by TCRdb to about 2020). Study-wide context: Samples from collaborators originated in the United States, Italy and Spain and spanned both the acute and convalescent phases of COVID-19. The prospective study material was composed of cDNA or gDNA derived from T cells, B-cell-depleted T cells, or PBMCs. Subjects who had been exposed to COVID-19, were actively infected with it, or had recovered from it provided the deeply sampled blood TCRbeta repertoires that made up the dataset. A freely available public database, intended as a resource for researchers studying the immune response to SARS-CoV-2, is where the repertoires were released. The samples were drawn from the first 160 participants of the ongoing ImmuneRACE study and from 1,254 subjects provided by 6 global collaborators. The sample metadata nearly always contained a de-identified subject ID, COVID-19 status, age in years and sex. Where HLA class I and class II types were available, the types were taken from metadata supplied by the sample provider, not from assay-based typing.

The study at large found these results: How much clinical and demographic metadata was included differed by source and by participant, and the metadata was provided uncurated.

Each collaborating institution followed its own protocols to collect whole blood in K2EDTA tubes. For TCRbeta analysis, collaborators shipped samples in one of three forms: frozen whole blood, isolated PBMCs, or DNA extracted from either of those sample types. TCRbeta CDR3 regions were amplified from genomic DNA using the immunoSEQ Assay, a bias-controlled multiplex PCR. For the original study's pipeline: Nucleated cell counts per sample were estimated from amplification of reference gene primers within the assay. To quantify the absolute abundance of each unique TCRbeta CDR3 rearrangement, sequence reads were collapsed and filtered. Productive Simpson clonality was computed per sample as the square root of Simpson's diversity index over productive rearrangements. The source is immuneACCESS, and TCRdb retained only in-frame sequences with V and J called. Part of the clones is not carried over; for the studies checked, unresolved V genes explain less than half of this, and the remainder is unexplained. V and J calls and clone size are as listed in that table; D and trimming were resolved from the DNA. The sample records roughly 130,000 clones, approximately 84% of which are singletons. Of the sample, 1.5% to 2% is held by the ten largest clones.

As to this clone: Its antigen has not been determined. Nothing much larger sits one base from this clone, and base qualities are not available.

Sequencing was done on a sample of peripheral blood. This TCR was recovered from a man between 65 and 85 years old with acute or convalescent COVID-19.

The nucleotides read TGTGCCATCGCCAGTAGGGGGCAGGACACCGGGGAGCTGTTTTTT. It translates to CAIASRGQDTGELFF. The chain links TRBV10-3 with TRBJ2-2, with 7 middle bases fitting TRBD1. CDR1 and CDR2, per the germline V gene, are ENHRY and SYGVKD. The CDR3 has 15 amino acids, counting the end cysteine and phenylalanine. CDR3 DNA only is kept here, 45 bases in frame from base 1. V is pruned by 8 bases and J by 3 bases, leaving 9 bases of the junction without a gene match.